These T cell receptor beta chains were read from a single sample in a study of T cells in Graves' hyperthyroidism and ophthalmopathy. TCRdb fed the multiplex PCR reads into MiXCR, producing one record per CDR3 protein. The data show around 600,000 distinct CDR3 sequences, about 16% seen once. The specimen was blood. Receptors originate from a woman in her 40s with Graves' ophthalmopathy. Each CDR3 is given with its conserved first and last residue. The D gene is left open where the match is weak. Some rows mark clone size as missing; the rest say once, few, many or name a class of expanded clone.

V gene	J gene	clone size	D gene	CDR3 DNA	CDR3 protein
TRBV11-2	TRBJ2-5	NA	TRBD1	TGCGCCAGCAGCCACGATCTCCAGCCAAGATTGGACAGGGAGGAGACCCAGTACTTC	CASSHDLQPRLDREETQYF
TRBV5-1	TRBJ1-1	NA	NA	TGCGTCAGCAGCTTGGGGGGCGCCGGTGAAGCTTTCTTT	CVSSLGGAGEAFF
TRBV20-1	TRBJ2-2	few	NA	TGCAGTGCCGGAGGGGGAGGGCCCGGGGAGCTGTTTTTT	CSAGGGGPGELFF
TRBV28	TRBJ2-1	NA	TRBD1	TGTGCCAGCAGTCCCTGGGACCGGGACAGGAGATACAATGAGCAGTTCTTC	CASSPWDRDRRYNEQFF
TRBV20-1	TRBJ2-5	many	NA	TGCAGTGCTAGAGGAAGATTGGGGGGGCGATGGGAGACCCAGTACTTC	CSARGRLGGRWETQYF
TRBV28	TRBJ2-3	few	TRBD2	TGTGCCAGCCGACGACTGACTAGCGGGAGCACAGATACGCAGTATTTT	CASRRLTSGSTDTQYF
TRBV4-2	TRBJ2-3	many	TRBD2	TGTGCCAGCAGCCGTAGCGGGGGGGCAGCAGATACGCAGTATTTT	CASSRSGGAADTQYF
TRBV6-1	TRBJ1-1	few	NA	TGTGCCAGCAGTCAGGGGACCACCCCGAACACTGAAGCTTTCTTT	CASSQGTTPNTEAFF
TRBV6-5	TRBJ2-3	few	NA	TGTGCCAGCAGTTACGCAGGGGATATCACAGATACGCAGTATTTT	CASSYAGDITDTQYF
TRBV5-1	TRBJ1-5	few	NA	TGCGCCAGCAGCCCTGAAGGGTCTGAGAATCAGCCCCAGCATTTT	CASSPEGSENQPQHF
TRBV28	TRBJ1-5	NA	TRBD1	TGTGCCAGCACTCCTACGGACAGGGTGGGTCAGCCCCAGCATTTT	CASTPTDRVGQPQHF
TRBV20-1	TRBJ2-7	many	NA	TGCAGTGCTAGAGATGGGTTGGGTTACGAGCAGTACTTC	CSARDGLGYEQYF
TRBV12-3/TRBV12-4	TRBJ2-5	many	TRBD2	TGTGCCAGCAGTTTATCCCTAGCGGGCACGGAGACCCAGTACTTC	CASSLSLAGTETQYF
TRBV7-9	TRBJ1-6	few	NA	TGTGCCAGCAGCACCGAAATCTATAATTCACCCCTCCACTTT	CASSTEIYNSPLHF
TRBV7-8	TRBJ1-5	NA	NA	TGTGCCAGCAGCCCTTCAGGGTTAAATCAGCCCCAGCATTTT	CASSPSGLNQPQHF
TRBV29-1	TRBJ1-4	NA	NA	TGCAGCGTCGCCAAAGGCCCCGGGGACGAAAAACTGTTTTTT	CSVAKGPGDEKLFF
TRBV6-1	TRBJ2-2	NA	NA	TGTGCCAGCAGTGAAGGGCGGCTAGCAGGGAACACCGGGGAGCTGTTTTTT	CASSEGRLAGNTGELFF
TRBV6-1	TRBJ1-2	few	NA	TGTGCCAGCAGTGGTGACGGGTATCGGTATGGCTACACCTTC	CASSGDGYRYGYTF
TRBV13	TRBJ1-4	NA	NA	TGTGCCAGCAGCTTAAGGGTCGTTAATGAAAAACTGTTTTTT	CASSLRVVNEKLFF
TRBV20-1	TRBJ2-1	many	TRBD2	TGCAGTGCTAGCCGAACTGGCGCGGGAGGGCCGCGTGAGCAGTTCTTC	CSASRTGAGGPREQFF
TRBV18	TRBJ2-3	many	NA	TGTGCCAGCTCACGATACGGAGATACGCAGTATTTT	CASSRYGDTQYF
TRBV29-1	TRBJ2-1	few	NA	TGCAGCGGTGGGACCGCAACGGTTAGTGAGCAGTTCTTC	CSGGTATVSEQFF
TRBV2	TRBJ2-7	many	NA	TGTGCCAGCAGTGAGGGGACTTACTGGGAGAATTACGAGCAGTACTTC	CASSEGTYWENYEQYF
TRBV4-1	TRBJ2-7	few	TRBD2	TGCGCCAGCAGCCACACCCTAGCGGGAGGGCCCACCTACGAGCAGTACTTC	CASSHTLAGGPTYEQYF
TRBV27	TRBJ2-7	few	NA	TGTGCCAGCAGTCTACAGGCGCTATCCTACGAGCAGTACTTC	CASSLQALSYEQYF
TRBV20-1	TRBJ2-7	NA	TRBD2	TGCAGTGCCATGGGACTAGTCTACGAGCAGTACTTC	CSAMGLVYEQYF
TRBV5-6	TRBJ2-3	few	TRBD2	TGTGCCAGCAGACCTACTAGCGGGAGGGGTAAATCAGATACGCAGTATTTT	CASRPTSGRGKSDTQYF
TRBV7-9	TRBJ2-5	few	TRBD1	TGTGCCAGCCAGGGGGCGAGAGAGACCCAGTACTTC	CASQGARETQYF
TRBV7-3	TRBJ2-1	many	NA	TGTGCCAGCAGCTTAATGTCATCGGGGGCGTACAATGAGCAGTTCTTC	CASSLMSSGAYNEQFF
TRBV7-9	TRBJ2-5	many	NA	TGTGCCAGCAGCCCCGGGACACACAACCAAGAGACCCAGTACTTC	CASSPGTHNQETQYF
TRBV6-2/TRBV6-3	TRBJ1-2	many	NA	TGTGCCAGCAGTTACCAGGCGAGCGGCTACACCTTC	CASSYQASGYTF
TRBV6-1	TRBJ2-7	few	NA	TGTGCCAGCAGTGAAGGGGCAGGGAGGACCTACGAGCAGTACTTC	CASSEGAGRTYEQYF
TRBV28	TRBJ1-5	NA	TRBD1	TGTGCCAGCAGTGTATACAGGGGGCCCCTCAAGTTGCCCCAGCATTTT	CASSVYRGPLKLPQHF
TRBV13	TRBJ2-2	many	NA	TGTGCCAGCAGCGCTGGGGCGAACACCGGGGAGCTGTTTTTT	CASSAGANTGELFF
TRBV9	TRBJ1-1	many	NA	TGTGCCAGCAGCCCCCTGGGGACATCCATGAACACTGAAGCTTTCTTT	CASSPLGTSMNTEAFF
TRBV12-3/TRBV12-4	TRBJ2-5	few	NA	TGTGCCAGCTCCACTAGTTCCGGGGCGCAGGAGACCCAGTACTTC	CASSTSSGAQETQYF
TRBV7-3	TRBJ2-1	many	TRBD1	TGTGCCAGCAGCCCCAGACAGGGCTCCTCCTACAATGAGCAGTTCTTC	CASSPRQGSSYNEQFF
TRBV2	TRBJ2-5	few	TRBD1	TGTGCCAGCAGATCAACAGGGGAAGAGACCCAGTACTTC	CASRSTGEETQYF
TRBV10-2	TRBJ2-3	few	TRBD2	TGCGCCAGCAGTGAGTTCCAGCGGGGTTGGAGCACAGATACGCAGTATTTT	CASSEFQRGWSTDTQYF
TRBV20-1	TRBJ2-7	many	NA	TGCACCTCACCCAGGGGGGGGGACTACGAGCAGTACTTC	CTSPRGGDYEQYF
TRBV5-1	TRBJ1-1	many	TRBD1	TGCGCCAGCAGCCGACAGGGTTGGAACACTGAAGCTTTCTTT	CASSRQGWNTEAFF
TRBV20-1	TRBJ2-5	NA	NA	TGCAGCTGTCGGGGTGGAAGGGGGATTAGGGAGACCCAGTACTTC	CSCRGGRGIRETQYF
TRBV7-3	TRBJ1-6	many	NA	TGTGCCAGCAGCTTAACTCTATCGGCTAATTCACCCCTCCACTTT	CASSLTLSANSPLHF
TRBV6-1	TRBJ1-5	few	TRBD1	TGTGCCAGCAGCAGACAGGGGACCAATCAGCCCCAGCATTTT	CASSRQGTNQPQHF
TRBV12-3/TRBV12-4	TRBJ2-3	NA	NA	TGTGCCAGCCTAAGGGGAGGCCCAGATACGCAGTATTTT	CASLRGGPDTQYF
TRBV7-8	TRBJ1-1	many	NA	TGTGCCAGCAGCTTAGACCGGGGGTACACTGAAGCTTTCTTT	CASSLDRGYTEAFF
TRBV6-1	TRBJ1-2	few	NA	TGTGCCAGCAGTGAAGACAGGGCTAACTATGGCTACACCTTC	CASSEDRANYGYTF
TRBV27	TRBJ2-5	NA	NA	TGTGCCAGCAGCTGGCAGGGTTCGGTGGAGACCCAGTACTTC	CASSWQGSVETQYF
TRBV28	TRBJ2-1	many	NA	TGTGCCAGCAGTTTTCCCAGCTACAATGAGCAGTTCTTC	CASSFPSYNEQFF
TRBV7-3	TRBJ2-7	NA	NA	TGTGCCAGCAGCCCCGGGCGTGTTGAGGCTTACGAGCAGTACTTC	CASSPGRVEAYEQYF
TRBV20-1	TRBJ1-1	many	NA	TGCAGTGCTAGCCACTCGGGGGCAGGGAACACTGAAGCTTTCTTT	CSASHSGAGNTEAFF
TRBV7-9	TRBJ2-1	few	TRBD2	TGTGCCAGCAGCCCTACCGAAGCGGGAGGCTCCTACAATGAGCAGTTCTTC	CASSPTEAGGSYNEQFF
TRBV12-5	TRBJ1-5	NA	NA	TGTGCTAGTGGTCCTAATCAGCCCCAGCATTTT	CASGPNQPQHF
TRBV18	TRBJ2-1	NA	TRBD1	TGTGCCAGCTCACCATTACAGGGGGACTCCTACAATGAGCAGTTCTTC	CASSPLQGDSYNEQFF
TRBV5-1	TRBJ2-7	many	TRBD1	TGCGCCAGCAGCTTGGAGTCAGGGGGAGTTCGGTACGAGCAGTACTTC	CASSLESGGVRYEQYF
TRBV19	TRBJ1-6	once	NA	TGTGCCAGTAGTTCCAGACAGCCTAACTATAATTCACCCCTCCACTTT	CASSSRQPNYNSPLHF